This T cell receptor (beta chain) derives from a study of blood T cells in healthy people across ages. This clonotype was seen only a few times. Every donor contributed roughly 10 milliliters of peripheral blood by blood draw. With a J-beta primer mix and a sample-barcoded 5' primer, a second PCR ran roughly 6 to 11 cycles. TCRdb redid the calling of the 5' RACE reads with MiXCR, one entry per CDR3 protein. The sample has 540,000 or so distinct CDR3 sequences; around 24% are singletons. Another study also made use of these data, one on T cells of mothers and their children. Turning to that study: Using 1.5 ug per 15 ul, all extracted RNA underwent cDNA synthesis. The study obtained over 8 million TCR beta CDR3 reads per mother and 3 million to 3.5 million per child.

The sequence derives from a boy between 10 and 17 years old in good health. Sequencing used blood.

The CDR3: CSASDSPRYEQYF. The CDR3 region has the DNA TGCAGTGCCTCTGACTCTCCACGCTACGAGCAGTACTTC. This rearrangement joins TRBV20-1 to TRBJ2-7; D gene unclear. This CDR3 spans 13 amino acids. The V and J ends lost 6 bases and 3 bases respectively, with 15 bases between them. Germline V gene data show CDR1 as DFQATT and CDR2 as SNEGSKA (reference sequence).